The source of this T cell receptor beta chain is a study of CD8 T cells in ankylosing spondylitis. Notes on the study in general: Seemingly distinctive of ankylosing spondylitis blood was a TCR beta motif formed by eight highly homologous variants. Reactive arthritis synovial fluid and blood were previously reported to contain some motif variants.

Library preparation for TCR beta used quantitative 5'-RACE with molecular barcodes. MiXCR, applied by TCRdb to the 5' RACE reads, yields one record per CDR3 protein. The profile shows fewer than 650,000 distinct CDR3 sequences, over 9.5% of them singletons. This CDR3 is built from 13 residues. The V gene's germline CDR1 is SGHAT and CDR2 FQDESV (reference sequence). V was pared by 5 bases and J by 8 bases, with 12 bases between. On this clonotype: Its specificity is not known.

Sequencing was carried out using blood, either unsorted or a sorted T cell fraction (not recorded which). The rearrangement uses TRBV11-1 and TRBJ2-2, with no clear D. This sequence originates from a male donor with ankylosing spondylitis. The CDR3 sequence is CASSRALHGELFF. The CDR3 nucleotides read TGTGCCAGCAGCCGGGCCCTCCATGGGGAGCTGTTTTTT.